The T cell receptor beta chain under discussion was sequenced for a study of cytomegalovirus exposure and HLA in healthy donors. The PCR employed 60 Vbeta primers together with 13 Jbeta primers. Method: immunoSEQ multiplex PCR; TCRdb's copy keeps in-frame clones and lacks some. The table includes about 70,000 clones, 74% detected once. This CDR3 is built from 15 residues. Germline CDR1 reads SGHDT; CDR2 reads YYEEEE. Trimming took 4 bases from V and 5 from J, leaving 15 bases between them. The source material was PBMCs. The chain carries TRBV5-6 and TRBJ1-4; D might be TRBD1 (5 bases). This TCR was sampled from a human donor in good health. DNA of the CDR3: TGTGCCAGCAGCAAAACAGGCACACTCAATGAAAAACTGTTTTTT. It encodes CASSKTGTLNEKLFF. Using reference TRBV5-6 and TRBJ1-4 for the parts outside the CDR3, the full variable domain is DAGVTQSPTHLIKTRGQQVTLRCSPKSGHDTVSWYQQALGQGPQFIFQYYEEEERQRGNFPDRFSGHQFPNYSSELNVNALLLGDSALYLCASSKTGTLNEKLFFGSGTQLSVL.